The 27 T cell receptor beta chains in this list originate from one sample, sequenced in a study of T cells after yellow fever vaccination. Via MiXCR, TCRdb re-called the 5' RACE reads, giving one row per CDR3 protein. The table records some 420,000 distinct CDR3 sequences, over 15% of them present only once. The material was PBMCs, obtained before the yellow fever booster vaccination. These receptors all stem from a man between 18 and 29 years old who received the YFV17D yellow fever vaccine.

This clonotype was picked up many times. The genes are TRBV5-1 and TRBJ1-2, with 7 bases lining up with TRBD1. J gave up 0 bases and V 2 bases, and 4 bases lay outside the gene matches. CDR3 size: 15 residues. Germline values: CDR1 SGHRS, CDR2 YFSETQ. The CDR3 nucleotides read TGCGCCAGCAGCTTACGGGGGACAGCTAACTATGGCTACACCTTC. Protein: CASSLRGTANYGYTF.

DNA for the CDR3: TGCGCCAGCAGCGGCAGGGGGCCCAACTATGGCTACACCTTC. It translates to CASSGRGPNYGYTF. The chain has TRBV5-1 and TRBJ1-2; 8 positions match TRBD1. V dropped 4 bases and J dropped 2; count of bases not matched to a gene: 4. The germline gives CDR1 SGHRS, CDR2 YFSETQ. The CDR3 has 14 amino acids.

This rearrangement joins TRBV7-9 to TRBJ2-7, with D possibly matching TRBD2 (6 bases). Germline CDR1 reads SEHNR; CDR2 reads FQNEAQ (reference sequence). V shed 1 base and J shed 5 bases, with 15 bases lying between them. The CDR3 is made up of 15 amino acids. The CDR3 is CASSLGGRPPDEQYV. In DNA, the CDR3 is TGTGCCAGCAGCTTAGGGGGGAGGCCGCCGGACGAGCAGTACGTC.

This clonotype was found a few times. This chain uses TRBV6-5 with TRBJ1-2, with 12 bases aligning to TRBD1. V gave up 4 bases and J gave up 9 bases; unmatched junction bases: 9. The V gene's germline CDR1 is MNHEY and CDR2 SVGAGI. The CDR3 covers 15 residues. This CDR3 is CASSFRGTGGTSYTF. CDR3 DNA sequence: TGTGCCAGCAGTTTTCGAGGGACAGGGGGCACGAGCTACACCTTC.

In its sample, this clonotype was seen a few times. The chain is built from TRBV7-9 and TRBJ2-1; perhaps TRBD2 as D (6 bases). V gave up 8 bases and J gave up 10 bases, with 15 bases separating them. Per germline, CDR1 SEHNR and CDR2 FQNEAQ (reference sequence). The CDR3 spans 12 residues. For the CDR3, the DNA is TGTGCCAGCCGATGGGGGGAAGACGAGCAGTTCTTC. Encoded protein: CASRWGEDEQFF. Filled out from reference TRBV7-9 and TRBJ2-1, the complete variable domain reads DTGVSQNPRHKITKRGQNVTFRCDPISEHNRLYWYRQTLGQGPEFLTYFQNEAQLEKSRLLSDRFSAERPKGSFSTLEIQRTEQGDSAMYLCASRWGEDEQFFGPGTRLTVL.

This clonotype was seen a handful of times. This chain joins TRBV7-9 and TRBJ2-5; no reliable D call. The germline gives CDR1 SEHNR, CDR2 FQNEAQ (reference sequence). This CDR3 is built from 14 residues. V was clipped by 1 base and J by 4 bases, with 10 bases between them. The CDR3 sequence is CASSLGRRRETQYF. As DNA, the CDR3 is TGTGCCAGCAGCTTAGGACGTCGACGAGAGACCCAGTACTTC.

V is TRBV7-2 and J is TRBJ2-3; a possible D gene is TRBD2 (5 bases). With 4 bases removed from V and 6 bases from J, the gap between germline ends came to 14 bases. The CDR3 totals 14 residues. Germline V gene sequence: CDR1 SGHTA, CDR2 FQGNSA. The CDR3 spells CASSSTGVRDTQYF. DNA of the CDR3: TGTGCCAGCAGCTCCACCGGGGTTAGGGATACGCAGTATTTT.

The gene calls are TRBV10-3 and TRBJ2-3, with 9 bases matching TRBD2. CDR1 ENHRY and CDR2 SYGVKD come from the germline V gene. The ends lost 5 bases at V and 1 base at J; junction bases unmatched: 1. This CDR3 contains 14 residues. The CDR3 DNA reads TGTGCCATCAGTTCTAGCGGGGGCACAGATACGCAGTATTTT. Its protein product is CAISSSGGTDTQYF.

There are a few counts of this clonotype. This rearrangement joins TRBV7-9 to TRBJ2-2, with D maybe TRBD1 (6 bases). The germline CDR1 and CDR2 sequences are SEHNR and FQNEAQ (reference sequence). V was pared by 6 bases and J by 6 bases, with 14 bases between. The CDR3 extends over 14 amino acids. The CDR3 DNA follows: TGTGCCAGCAGTCGGACAGCCCACCCCGGGGAGCTGTTTTTT. This encodes CASSRTAHPGELFF. Drawing the rest from reference TRBV7-9 and TRBJ2-2, the complete variable domain is DTGVSQNPRHKITKRGQNVTFRCDPISEHNRLYWYRQTLGQGPEFLTYFQNEAQLEKSRLLSDRFSAERPKGSFSTLEIQRTEQGDSAMYLCASSRTAHPGELFFGEGSRLTVL.

This clonotype was seen a handful of times. The chain couples TRBV4-3 to TRBJ2-6; D not resolved. The length of the CDR3 is 17 residues. Germline V gives CDR1 LGHNA, CDR2 YSLEER. V was pared by 2 bases and J by 0 bases, with 11 bases between. The CDR3 protein is CASSQLGSGSGANVLTF. The CDR3 nucleotides are TGCGCCAGCAGCCAATTAGGGTCCGGCTCTGGGGCCAACGTCCTGACTTTC.

The chain couples TRBV20-1 to TRBJ2-5; 7 positions agree with TRBD1. This CDR3 spans 14 amino acids. CDR1 and CDR2 from the germline V gene are DFQATT and SNEGSKA (reference sequence). Unmatched junction bases numbered 6, after V lost 5 bases and J lost 0 bases. The DNA of the CDR3 is TGCAGTGCTTTCTACGACAGGGACCAAGAGACCCAGTACTTC. This encodes CSAFYDRDQETQYF.

The chain employs TRBV10-3 and TRBJ1-2; D call uncertain. V was trimmed by 3 bases and J by 10 bases, leaving 9 bases between them. Germline assignment: CDR1 ENHRY and CDR2 SYGVKD. The CDR3 totals 11 residues. Here the CDR3 DNA reads TGTGCCATCAGTGATGGCTGGTACTACACCTTC. It is translated as CAISDGWYYTF.

This clonotype was found a few times. The V gene is TRBV20-1, the J gene TRBJ2-7; D perhaps matches TRBD1 (6 bases). Germline V gene data show CDR1 as DFQATT and CDR2 as SNEGSKA (reference sequence). Trimming left V 5 bases short and J 4 bases short, with 18 bases between. This CDR3 is 14 amino acids long. CDR3 loop: CSARPGTLDYEQYF. The CDR3 region has the DNA TGCAGTGCTCGGCCCGGGACACTAGATTACGAGCAGTACTTC.

V and J are TRBV7-3 and TRBJ2-3; 7 bases fit TRBD2. In germline, CDR1 is SGHTA, CDR2 FQGTGA. The CDR3 is made up of 15 amino acids. The junction had 5 bases not matched to a gene; V was cut back by 5 bases and J by 0 bases. The CDR3 loop is CASSKSGASTDTQYF. For the CDR3, the DNA is TGTGCCAGCAGCAAGAGCGGGGCCAGCACAGATACGCAGTATTTT. The whole variable domain, filled in from reference TRBV7-3 and TRBJ2-3, reads GAGVSQTPSNKVTEKGKYVELRCDPISGHTALYWYRQSLGQGPEFLIYFQGTGAADDSGLPNDRFFAVRPEGSVSTLKIQRTERGDSAVYLCASSKSGASTDTQYFGPGTRLTVL.

This clonotype turned up a few times. This chain joins TRBV6-1 and TRBJ1-5; the match to TRBD1 covers 7 bases. The CDR3 runs 15 residues. V lost 5 bases, J lost 6 bases, and 10 bases stayed unmatched. Germline assignment: CDR1 MNHNS and CDR2 SASEGT. The CDR3 DNA sequence: TGTGCCAGCAGTCCAAGCTTGAGGGGGCGTCAGCCCCAGCATTTT. As protein: CASSPSLRGRQPQHF.

The rearrangement uses TRBV12-3 or TRBV12-4 and TRBJ1-5, with 7 positions matching TRBD1. V trimming: 6 bases; J trimming: 7 bases; junction bases outside the gene matches: 12. The CDR3 contains 15 residues. The CDR3 sequence is CASSPFRGPGQPQHF. CDR3 DNA: TGTGCCAGCAGCCCCTTTAGGGGGCCGGGCCAGCCCCAGCATTTT.

About this clonotype: The junction shows a germline mismatch at one end, possibly a read error. This chain connects TRBV7-2 to TRBJ2-5, with a possible D match to TRBD2 (7 bases). The CDR3 totals 16 residues. Germline CDR1 and CDR2: SGHTA and FQGNSA. The CDR3 coding sequence is TGTGCCAGCACCTTAGGGGGAGGGCGCCTCGGTGGGACCCAGTACTTC. Encoded protein: CASTLGGGRLGGTQYF. Combining the CDR3 with reference TRBV7-2 and TRBJ2-5 gives the whole variable domain GAGVSQSPSNKVTEKGKDVELRCDPISGHTALYWYRQSLGQGLEFLIYFQGNSAPDKSGLPSDRFSAERTGGSVSTLTIQRTQQEDSAVYLCASTLGGGRLGGTQYFGPGTRLLVL.

There are a few counts of this clonotype. V is TRBV6-5 and J is TRBJ1-3, with no clear D. The CDR3 totals 12 residues. CDR1 MNHEY and CDR2 SVGAGI come from the germline V gene. V dropped 7 bases and J dropped 4 bases, with 8 bases sitting between them. The CDR3 sequence: CASTTSGNTIYF. The CDR3 bases are TGTGCCAGCACGACATCAGGAAACACCATATATTTT.

The sample holds a few counts of this clonotype. The V and J genes are TRBV5-1 and TRBJ1-1; 8 nucleotides agree with TRBD1. Germline trimming cut 4 bases from V and 2 bases from J; bases unmatched to any gene: 7. CDR1 and CDR2 from the germline V gene are SGHRS and YFSETQ. The CDR3 totals 15 residues. CDR3 in DNA: TGCGCCAGCAGCCGAGGACAGGGAACAAACACTGAAGCTTTCTTT. It is translated as CASSRGQGTNTEAFF.

This clonotype was counted only a few times. V gene TRBV4-2 combines with J gene TRBJ1-1, with TRBD1 as a possible D gene (5 bases). V was cut by 0 bases and J by 0 bases, with 11 bases left in between. In germline, CDR1 is LGHNA, CDR2 YNFKEQ. This CDR3 spans 16 amino acids. Written as DNA, the CDR3 is TGTGCCAGCAGCCAAGAGATTTGGGGACTGAACACTGAAGCTTTCTTT. This gives the protein CASSQEIWGLNTEAFF.

The V gene is TRBV29-1, the J gene TRBJ2-5; D is ambiguous. Germline V gives CDR1 SQVTM, CDR2 ANQGSEA. V lost 2 bases and J lost 7, with 11 bases in between. CDR3 size: 12 residues. DNA for the CDR3: TGCAGCGTTGAATCGTCCCGAGCGACCCAGTACTTC. It codes for CSVESSRATQYF.

In its sample, this clonotype was seen a few times. The chain has TRBV20-1 and TRBJ2-2; D might be TRBD2 (6 bases). V dropped 0 bases and J dropped 4 bases, with 12 bases sitting between them. Germline values: CDR1 DFQATT, CDR2 SNEGSKA (reference sequence). This CDR3 comprises 15 residues. CDR3 amino acids: CSAREWASATGELFF. The DNA of the CDR3 is TGCAGTGCTAGAGAATGGGCTAGCGCCACCGGGGAGCTGTTTTTT.

This clonotype was seen a few times. This chain joins TRBV2 and TRBJ1-1, with D possibly TRBD1 on 6 matching bases. Germline V gene data show CDR1 as SNHLY and CDR2 as FYNNEI. This CDR3 is 15 amino acids long. Trimming stripped 6 bases from V and 3 bases from J, with 17 bases between. CDR3 amino acids: CASSSRGGFYTEAFF. The CDR3 DNA reads TGTGCCAGCAGCTCCCGGGGGGGCTTCTACACTGAAGCTTTCTTT.

The chain joins TRBV7-9 to TRBJ1-2, with a weak D call TRBD1 (5 bases). Germline V lookup: CDR1 SEHNR, CDR2 FQNEAQ (reference sequence). This CDR3 comprises 15 residues. V was pared by 3 bases and J by 6 bases, with 17 bases between. The CDR3 DNA sequence: TGTGCCAGCAGCTTCCCGGGGCCCAAGGATCATGGCTACACCTTC. Translated: CASSFPGPKDHGYTF.

The chain couples TRBV4-2 to TRBJ2-7, with D perhaps matching TRBD1 (6 bases). CDR3 length: 15 amino acids. V lost 3 bases and J 4 bases, leaving 16 bases between the germline ends. CDR1 is LGHNA and CDR2 is YNFKEQ in the germline V gene. The CDR3 nucleotides read TGTGCCAGCAGCCAGGATCCGGGACACCTTTACGAGCAGTACTTC. It is translated as CASSQDPGHLYEQYF.

The rearrangement joins TRBV5-1 to TRBJ2-7; tentatively, D is TRBD1 (5 bases). V gave up 0 bases and J gave up 3 bases, with 7 bases separating them. CDR1 and CDR2 from the germline V gene are SGHRS and YFSETQ. CDR3 size: 13 residues. The CDR3 DNA reads as TGCGCCAGCAGCTTGGGACAGTTCTACGAGCAGTACGTC. This sequence encodes CASSLGQFYEQYV.

This chain joins TRBV2 and TRBJ1-1; 9 nucleotides match TRBD1. V shed 2 bases and J 8 bases; nucleotides not matched to a gene: 18. Per the germline V gene, CDR1 is SNHLY and CDR2 is FYNNEI. The CDR3 spans 18 residues. CDR3 region: CASSETVPTGGAPVEAFF. The CDR3 region has the DNA TGTGCCAGCAGTGAAACTGTACCAACAGGGGGCGCGCCGGTGGAAGCTTTCTTT.